This passage covers 10 T cell receptor beta chains from one sample sequenced in a study of cytomegalovirus exposure and HLA in healthy donors. Measured with immunoSEQ multiplex PCR; TCRdb has only the in-frame clones, and not every one. This sample has 150,000 or so clones, with 94% found just once. The sequencing sample was made of PBMCs. The receptors derive from a man younger than 30 in good health and CMV-seropositive.

J is TRBJ1-2 and V is TRBV19; possibly TRBD1 for D (6 bases). CDR1 and CDR2 from the germline V gene are LNHDA and SQIVND (reference sequence). The length of the CDR3 is 14 residues. The V and J ends lost 9 bases and 7 bases respectively, with 21 bases between them. The CDR3, as DNA: TGTGCCAGCCGGGACATCGGGATCCAATCTGGCTACACCTTC. Translation gives CASRDIGIQSGYTF.

CDR3 bases: TGTGCCAGCAGCATAGACAGGGTTGGATCCGGGGAGCTGTTTTTT. Translating gives CASSIDRVGSGELFF. The rearrangement joins TRBV7-9 to TRBJ2-2, with 7 bases lining up with TRBD1. J was trimmed by 6 bases and V by 5 bases; bases with no gene match: 9. The CDR3 runs to 15 residues. Germline CDR1 reads SEHNR; CDR2 reads FQNEAQ (reference sequence). Looking up the rest from reference TRBV7-9 and TRBJ2-2 gives the full variable domain: DTGVSQNPRHKITKRGQNVTFRCDPISEHNRLYWYRQTLGQGPEFLTYFQNEAQLEKSRLLSDRFSAERPKGSFSTLEIQRTEQGDSAMYLCASSIDRVGSGELFFGEGSRLTVL.

This clone was detected a few times. V is TRBV29-1 and J is TRBJ2-3; tentatively, D is TRBD2 (7 bases). Trimming removed 4 bases at V and 2 bases at J, with 13 bases between. The CDR3 covers 14 residues. Germline CDR1 reads SQVTM; CDR2 reads ANQGSEA. CDR3 residues: CSVGRGAPTDTQYF. The CDR3 bases are TGCAGCGTTGGACGGGGGGCACCCACAGATACGCAGTATTTT.

This clone was seen more than once but under ten times. This chain links TRBV15 with TRBJ1-2; TRBD1 matches at 7 bases. V lost 0 bases and J lost 4; bases outside the gene matches: 8. Germline CDR1 reads LNHNV; CDR2 reads YYDKDF (reference sequence). The CDR3 covers 16 residues. The chain's CDR3 is CATSRDLLQGTYGYTF. The CDR3 DNA sequence: TGTGCCACCAGCAGAGATCTTTTACAGGGGACCTATGGCTACACCTTC.

This clone showed up just once. V is TRBV6-5 and J is TRBJ2-7; 10 bases agree with TRBD2. V gave up 4 bases and J gave up 0 bases; unmatched junction bases: 3. This CDR3 is 15 amino acids long. The germline gives CDR1 MNHEY, CDR2 SVGAGI. The CDR3 loop reads CASSWGLASSYEQYF. CDR3 in DNA: TGTGCCAGCAGTTGGGGACTAGCGAGCTCCTACGAGCAGTACTTC.

The chain uses TRBV6-5 and TRBJ1-2; 7 bases agree with TRBD1. CDR1 is MNHEY, CDR2 SVGAGI, per germline. J gave up 5 bases and V 2 bases, and 11 bases lay outside the gene matches. The CDR3 contains 16 residues. Here the CDR3 reads CASSYGQGGRGYGYTF. The CDR3 DNA is TGTGCCAGCAGTTACGGGCAGGGGGGAAGGGGTTATGGCTACACCTTC.

The chain combines TRBV5-5 with TRBJ2-3; D is uncertain. Germline-derived CDR1 and CDR2 are SGHKS and YYEKEE (reference sequence). The CDR3 is 15 amino acids. Trimming shortened V by 0 bases and J by 1 base, and 9 bases separated the two germline ends. CDR3: CASSLGSGGTDTQYF. The DNA of the CDR3 is TGTGCCAGCAGCTTGGGTTCAGGTGGCACAGATACGCAGTATTTT.

The chain combines TRBV28 with TRBJ1-2; D uncertain. The ends were cut back, 3 bases at V and 4 bases at J, with 6 bases in the middle. The CDR3 length is 12 residues. The germline gives CDR1 MDHEN, CDR2 SYDVKM. The CDR3 nucleotides read TGTGCCAGCAGTTTGAGGCCCTATGGCTACACCTTC. This sequence encodes CASSLRPYGYTF.

The chain employs TRBV6-5 and TRBJ2-3; 8 bases align to TRBD2. Germline trimming cut 6 bases from V and 6 bases from J; bases unmatched to any gene: 11. The V gene's germline CDR1 is MNHEY and CDR2 SVGAGI. The CDR3 runs to 15 residues. As DNA, the CDR3 is TGTGCCAGCAGCCCGGGACTAGAATCGTTGGATACGCAGTATTTT. The encoded protein is CASSPGLESLDTQYF.

The chain combines TRBV6-5 with TRBJ2-2; TRBD2 might be the D (5 bases). Germline loops: CDR1 MNHEY, CDR2 SVGAGI. This CDR3 is built from 13 residues. Trimming removed 6 bases at V and 5 bases at J, with 10 bases between. CDR3 DNA: TGTGCCAGCAGCCGGACGGGGACCGGGGAGCTGTTTTTT. It yields the protein CASSRTGTGELFF.